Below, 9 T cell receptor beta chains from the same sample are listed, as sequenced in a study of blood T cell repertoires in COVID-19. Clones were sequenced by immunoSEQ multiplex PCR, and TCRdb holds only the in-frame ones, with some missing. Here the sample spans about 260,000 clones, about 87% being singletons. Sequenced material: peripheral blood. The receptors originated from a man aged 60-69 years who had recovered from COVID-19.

The CDR3, as DNA: TGTGCCAGCAGTGAGGGGGAACAGGGTAGAACTGAAGCTTTCTTT. This translates into CASSEGEQGRTEAFF. This rearrangement joins TRBV6-4 to TRBJ1-1; maybe TRBD1 (6 bases). V dropped 3 bases and J dropped 5 bases, with 16 bases sitting between them. The CDR3 has 15 amino acids. CDR1 and CDR2 (germline): MRHNA, SNTAGT.

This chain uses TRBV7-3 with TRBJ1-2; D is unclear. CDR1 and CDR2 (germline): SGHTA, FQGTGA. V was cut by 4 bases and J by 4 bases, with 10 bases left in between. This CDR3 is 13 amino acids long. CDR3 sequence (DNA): TGTGCCAGCAGCTCCGGGGTAGGCTATGGCTACACCTTC. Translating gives CASSSGVGYGYTF.

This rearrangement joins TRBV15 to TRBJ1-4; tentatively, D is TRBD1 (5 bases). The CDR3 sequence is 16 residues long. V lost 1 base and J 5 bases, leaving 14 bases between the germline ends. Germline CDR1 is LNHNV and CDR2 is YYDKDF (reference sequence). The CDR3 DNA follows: TGTGCCACCAGCAGAGGTACGGGTTCAGGGAATGAAAAACTGTTTTTT. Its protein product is CATSRGTGSGNEKLFF.

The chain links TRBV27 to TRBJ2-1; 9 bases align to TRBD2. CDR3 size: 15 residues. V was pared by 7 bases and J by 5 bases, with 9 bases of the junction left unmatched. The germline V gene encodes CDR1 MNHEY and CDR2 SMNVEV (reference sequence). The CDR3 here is CASNELAGLDNEQFF. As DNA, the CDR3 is TGTGCCAGCAACGAGCTAGCGGGGCTCGACAATGAGCAGTTCTTC.

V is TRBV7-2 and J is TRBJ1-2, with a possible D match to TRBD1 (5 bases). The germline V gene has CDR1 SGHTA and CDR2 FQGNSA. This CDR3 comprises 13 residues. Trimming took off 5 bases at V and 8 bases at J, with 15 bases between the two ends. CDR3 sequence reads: CASSPSGGQGYTF. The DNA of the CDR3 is TGTGCCAGCAGCCCGAGCGGGGGTCAAGGCTACACCTTC.

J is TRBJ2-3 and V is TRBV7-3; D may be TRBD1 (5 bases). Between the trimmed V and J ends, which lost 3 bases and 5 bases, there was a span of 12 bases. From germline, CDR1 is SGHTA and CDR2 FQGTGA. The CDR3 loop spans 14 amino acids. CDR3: CASSFWGSVDTQYF. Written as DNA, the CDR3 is TGTGCCAGCAGCTTTTGGGGCTCGGTAGATACGCAGTATTTT.

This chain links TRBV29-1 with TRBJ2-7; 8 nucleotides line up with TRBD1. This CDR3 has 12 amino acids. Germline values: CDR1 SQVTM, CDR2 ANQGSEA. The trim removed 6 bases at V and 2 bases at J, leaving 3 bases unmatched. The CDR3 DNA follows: TGCAGCGTCCGGACAGGGACCTACGAGCAGTACTTC. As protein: CSVRTGTYEQYF.

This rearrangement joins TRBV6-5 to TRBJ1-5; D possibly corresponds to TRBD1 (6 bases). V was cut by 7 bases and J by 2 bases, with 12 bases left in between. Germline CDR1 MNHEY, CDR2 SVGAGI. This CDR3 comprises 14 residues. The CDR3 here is CASIGGSGNQPQHF. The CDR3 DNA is TGTGCCAGCATAGGGGGAAGTGGCAATCAGCCCCAGCATTTT.

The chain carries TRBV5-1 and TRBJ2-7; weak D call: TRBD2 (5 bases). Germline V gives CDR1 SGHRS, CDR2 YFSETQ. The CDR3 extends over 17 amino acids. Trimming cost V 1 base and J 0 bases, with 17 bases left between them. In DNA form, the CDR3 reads TGCGCCAGCAGCTTGTGGGCGGGCCGGGGAAGCTCCTACGAGCAGTACTTC. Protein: CASSLWAGRGSSYEQYF.